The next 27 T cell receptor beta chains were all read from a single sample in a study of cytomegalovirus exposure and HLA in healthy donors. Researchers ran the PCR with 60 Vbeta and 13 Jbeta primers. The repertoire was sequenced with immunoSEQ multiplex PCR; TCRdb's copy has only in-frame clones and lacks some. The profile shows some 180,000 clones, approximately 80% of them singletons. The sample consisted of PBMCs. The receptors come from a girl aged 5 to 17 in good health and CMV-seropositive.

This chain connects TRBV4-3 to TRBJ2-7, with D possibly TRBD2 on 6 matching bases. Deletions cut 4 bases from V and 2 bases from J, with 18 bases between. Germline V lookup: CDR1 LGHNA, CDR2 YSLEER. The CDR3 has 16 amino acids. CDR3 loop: CASSPGEVSNPYEQYF. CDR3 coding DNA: TGCGCCAGCAGCCCGGGGGAGGTCTCCAACCCCTACGAGCAGTACTTC.

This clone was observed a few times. DNA for the CDR3: TGCGCCAGCAGCGCGAACTCAGGGGTTCGAAACGAGCAGTACTTC. Translation gives CASSANSGVRNEQYF. This chain connects TRBV5-1 to TRBJ2-7; maybe TRBD1 (6 bases). The V end lost 4 bases, the J end lost 5 bases, and 19 bases lay between the germline ends. The CDR3 has 15 amino acids. The germline CDR1 and CDR2 sequences are SGHRS and YFSETQ.

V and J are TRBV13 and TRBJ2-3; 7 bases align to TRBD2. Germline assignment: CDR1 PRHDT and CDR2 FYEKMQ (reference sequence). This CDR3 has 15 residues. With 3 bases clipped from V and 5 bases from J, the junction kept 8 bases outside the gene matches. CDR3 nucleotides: TGTGCCAGCAGCTTCCGCAGCGGGATGATAGATACGCAGTATTTT. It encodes CASSFRSGMIDTQYF.

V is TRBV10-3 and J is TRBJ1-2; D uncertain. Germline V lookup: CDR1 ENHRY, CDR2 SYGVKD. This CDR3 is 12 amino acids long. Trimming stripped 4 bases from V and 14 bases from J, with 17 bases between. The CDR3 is CAISGLTEGLTF. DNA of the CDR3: TGTGCCATCAGTGGACTAACAGAGGGCTTGACCTTC.

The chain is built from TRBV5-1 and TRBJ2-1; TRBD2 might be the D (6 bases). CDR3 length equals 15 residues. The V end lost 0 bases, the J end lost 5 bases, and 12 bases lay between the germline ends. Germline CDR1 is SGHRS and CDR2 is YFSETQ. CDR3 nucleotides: TGCGCCAGCAGCTTGGAGCCGGGCGGGGACAATGAGCAGTTCTTC. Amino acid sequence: CASSLEPGGDNEQFF.

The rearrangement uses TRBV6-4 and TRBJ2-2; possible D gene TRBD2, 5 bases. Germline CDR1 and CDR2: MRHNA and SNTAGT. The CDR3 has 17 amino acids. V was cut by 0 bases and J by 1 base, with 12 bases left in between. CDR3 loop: CASSDSRGLGNTGELFF. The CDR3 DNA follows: TGTGCCAGCAGTGACTCACGAGGGTTGGGGAACACCGGGGAGCTGTTTTTT.

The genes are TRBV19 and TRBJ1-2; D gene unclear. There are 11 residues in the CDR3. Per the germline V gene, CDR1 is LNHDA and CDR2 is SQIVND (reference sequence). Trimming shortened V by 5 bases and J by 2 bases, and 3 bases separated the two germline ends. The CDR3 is CASSENYGYTF. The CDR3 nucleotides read TGTGCCAGTAGTGAGAACTATGGCTACACCTTC.

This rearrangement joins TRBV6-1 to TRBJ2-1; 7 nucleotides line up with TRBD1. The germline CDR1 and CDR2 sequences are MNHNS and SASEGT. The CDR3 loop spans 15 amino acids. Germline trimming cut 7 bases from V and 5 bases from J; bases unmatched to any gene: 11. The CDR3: CASTKGQQSDNEQFF. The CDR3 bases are TGTGCCAGCACCAAGGGACAGCAGTCAGACAATGAGCAGTTCTTC.

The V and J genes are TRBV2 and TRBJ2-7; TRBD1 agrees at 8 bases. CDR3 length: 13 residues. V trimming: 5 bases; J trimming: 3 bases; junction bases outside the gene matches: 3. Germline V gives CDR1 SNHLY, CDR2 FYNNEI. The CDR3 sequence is CASSPGTGYEQYF. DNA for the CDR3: TGTGCCAGCAGTCCCGGGACAGGCTACGAGCAGTACTTC.

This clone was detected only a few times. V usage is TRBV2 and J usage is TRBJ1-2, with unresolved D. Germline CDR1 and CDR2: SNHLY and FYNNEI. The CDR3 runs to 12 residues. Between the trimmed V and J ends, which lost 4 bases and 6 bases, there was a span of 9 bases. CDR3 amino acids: CASSVSGNGYTF. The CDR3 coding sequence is TGTGCCAGCAGTGTATCCGGGAATGGCTACACCTTC.

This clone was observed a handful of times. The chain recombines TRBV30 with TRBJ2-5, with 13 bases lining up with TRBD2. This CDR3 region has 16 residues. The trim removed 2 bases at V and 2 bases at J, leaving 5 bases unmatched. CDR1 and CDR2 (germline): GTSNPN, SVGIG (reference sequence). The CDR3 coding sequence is TGTGCCTGGAGTCCCGGACTAGCGGGAGTTCAAGAGACCCAGTACTTC. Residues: CAWSPGLAGVQETQYF.

The DNA of the CDR3 is TGTGCCAGTGGAAGAGGAGGCTCTGCGGGAGTGAACACCGGGGAGCTGTTTTTT. Its protein is CASGRGGSAGVNTGELFF. The chain uses TRBV19 and TRBJ2-2; 7 bases match TRBD2. CDR1 and CDR2 from the germline V gene are LNHDA and SQIVND (reference sequence). This CDR3 comprises 18 residues. The V and J ends lost 8 bases and 1 base, in that order; junction bases with no gene match: 16.

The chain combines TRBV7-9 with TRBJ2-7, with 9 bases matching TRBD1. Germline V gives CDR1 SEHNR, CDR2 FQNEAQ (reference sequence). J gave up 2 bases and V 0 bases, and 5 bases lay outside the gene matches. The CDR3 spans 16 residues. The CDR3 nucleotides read TGTGCCAGCAGCTTAGCCGCCGGACAGGGGACCTACGAGCAGTACTTC. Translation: CASSLAAGQGTYEQYF.

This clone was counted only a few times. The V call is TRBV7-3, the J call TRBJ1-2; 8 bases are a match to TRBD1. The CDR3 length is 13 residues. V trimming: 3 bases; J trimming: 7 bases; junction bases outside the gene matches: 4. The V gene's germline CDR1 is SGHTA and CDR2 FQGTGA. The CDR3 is CASSLDRDSGYTF. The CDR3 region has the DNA TGTGCCAGCAGCTTGGACAGGGACTCTGGCTACACCTTC.

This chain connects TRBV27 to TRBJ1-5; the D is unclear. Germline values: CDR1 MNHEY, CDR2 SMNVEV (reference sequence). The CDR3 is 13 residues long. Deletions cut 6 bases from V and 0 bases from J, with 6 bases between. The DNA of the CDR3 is TGTGCCAGCAGCGGTAATAGCAATCAGCCCCAGCATTTT. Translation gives CASSGNSNQPQHF.

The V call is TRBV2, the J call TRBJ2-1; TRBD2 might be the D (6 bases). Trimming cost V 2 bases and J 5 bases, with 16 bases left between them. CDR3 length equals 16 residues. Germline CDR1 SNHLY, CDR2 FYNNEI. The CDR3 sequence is CASSEFVGGIDNEQFF. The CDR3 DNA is TGTGCCAGCAGTGAATTTGTGGGAGGAATCGACAATGAGCAGTTCTTC.

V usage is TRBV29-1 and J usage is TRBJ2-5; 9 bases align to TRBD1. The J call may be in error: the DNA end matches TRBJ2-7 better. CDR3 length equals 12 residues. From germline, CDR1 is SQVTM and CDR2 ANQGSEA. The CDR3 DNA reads TGCAGCGTTCCTGGACAGGGGTACGAGCAGTACTTC. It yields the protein CSVPGQGYEQYF.

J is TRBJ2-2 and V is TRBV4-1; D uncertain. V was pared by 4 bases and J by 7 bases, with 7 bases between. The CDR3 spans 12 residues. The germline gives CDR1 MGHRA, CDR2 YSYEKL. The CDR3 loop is CASSRSGGELFF. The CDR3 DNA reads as TGCGCCAGCAGCCGCTCGGGCGGGGAGCTGTTTTTT.

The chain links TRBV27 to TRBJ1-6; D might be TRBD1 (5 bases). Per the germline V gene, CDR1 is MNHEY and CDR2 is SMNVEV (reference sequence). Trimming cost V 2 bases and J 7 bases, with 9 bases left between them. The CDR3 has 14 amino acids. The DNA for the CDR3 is TGTGCCAGCAGTTTAGACAGAGACAATTCACCCCTCCACTTT. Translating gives CASSLDRDNSPLHF.

CDR3 bases: TGCGCCAGCAGCTTAACCGCGACAGAGAACTATGGCTACACCTTC. It specifies CASSLTATENYGYTF. This chain links TRBV5-1 with TRBJ1-2; a possible D gene is TRBD1 (5 bases). Germline V gives CDR1 SGHRS, CDR2 YFSETQ. The V end was cut by 2 bases, the J end by 2 bases, with 13 bases between. This CDR3 comprises 15 residues.

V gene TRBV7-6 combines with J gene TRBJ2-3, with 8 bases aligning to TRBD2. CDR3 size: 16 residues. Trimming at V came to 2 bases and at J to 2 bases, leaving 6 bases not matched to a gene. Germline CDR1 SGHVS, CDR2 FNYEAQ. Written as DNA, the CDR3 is TGTGCCAGCAGCTTAACCCGACTAGCGCCCACAGATACGCAGTATTTT. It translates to CASSLTRLAPTDTQYF.

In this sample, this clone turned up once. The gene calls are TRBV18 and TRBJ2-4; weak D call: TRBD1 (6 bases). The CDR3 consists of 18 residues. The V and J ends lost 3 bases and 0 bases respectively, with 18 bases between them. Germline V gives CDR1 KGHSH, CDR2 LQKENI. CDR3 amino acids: CASSPIYRTVLAKNIQYF. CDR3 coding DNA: TGTGCCAGCTCACCGATATATCGGACAGTCCTAGCCAAAAACATTCAGTACTTC.

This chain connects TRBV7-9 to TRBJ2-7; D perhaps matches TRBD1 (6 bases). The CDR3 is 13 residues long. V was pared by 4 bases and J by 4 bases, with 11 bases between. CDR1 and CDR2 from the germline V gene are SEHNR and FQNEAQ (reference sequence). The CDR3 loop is CASSSGQRYEQYF. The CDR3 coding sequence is TGTGCCAGCAGCTCCGGACAGAGATACGAGCAGTACTTC.

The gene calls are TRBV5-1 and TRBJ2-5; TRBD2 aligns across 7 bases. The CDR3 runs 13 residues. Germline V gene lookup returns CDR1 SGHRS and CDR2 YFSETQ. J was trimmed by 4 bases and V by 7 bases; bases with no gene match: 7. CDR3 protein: CASCSGHRETQYF. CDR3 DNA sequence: TGCGCCAGCTGTAGCGGGCACCGAGAGACCCAGTACTTC.

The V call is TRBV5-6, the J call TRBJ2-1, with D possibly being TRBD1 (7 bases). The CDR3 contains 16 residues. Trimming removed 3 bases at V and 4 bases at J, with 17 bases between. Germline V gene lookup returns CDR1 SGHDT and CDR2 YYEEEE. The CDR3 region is CASSSPGGMSYNEQFF. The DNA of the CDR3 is TGTGCCAGCAGCTCCCCAGGGGGGATGTCGTACAATGAGCAGTTCTTC.

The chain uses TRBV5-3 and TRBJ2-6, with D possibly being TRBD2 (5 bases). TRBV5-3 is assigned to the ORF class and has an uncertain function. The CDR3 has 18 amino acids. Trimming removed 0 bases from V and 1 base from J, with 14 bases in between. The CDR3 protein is CARSLEECEGSGANVLTF. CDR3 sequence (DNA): TGTGCCAGAAGCTTGGAAGAGTGTGAGGGTTCTGGGGCCAACGTCCTGACTTTC.

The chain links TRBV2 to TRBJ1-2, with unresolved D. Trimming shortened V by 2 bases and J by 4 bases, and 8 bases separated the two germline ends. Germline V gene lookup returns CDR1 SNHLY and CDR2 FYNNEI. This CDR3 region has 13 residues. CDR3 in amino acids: CASSERPGYGYTF. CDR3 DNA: TGTGCCAGCAGTGAACGGCCGGGCTATGGCTACACCTTC.